This paragraph covers one T cell receptor beta chain sequence. Clones were read by immunoSEQ multiplex PCR, and TCRdb kept only the in-frame ones, dropping some. In the table there are about 98,000 clones, 86% of which are singletons. The CDR3 has 13 amino acids. Trimming took 4 bases from V and 1 from J; bases not matched to a gene: 1. Looked up from germline, CDR1 is MNHEY and CDR2 is SMNVEV (reference sequence). This record belongs to a study of blood T cell repertoires in COVID-19. Turning to the study itself: T cells, B-cell-depleted T cells, or PBMCs supplied cDNA or gDNA.

J is TRBJ2-7 and V is TRBV27; TRBD2 agrees at 7 bases. This clonotype originated in a man in his fifties with acute or convalescent COVID-19. The specimen sequenced was peripheral blood. The CDR3 reads CASSSLASYEQYF. The CDR3 nucleotides are TGTGCCAGCAGTTCACTAGCGTCCTACGAGCAGTACTTC.